This T cell receptor (beta chain) emerged from a study of T cells after yellow fever vaccination. Looking at the study overall: It was with CD3, CD45RA, CCR7 and CD95 that the EM, EMRA, CM and Tscm memory subsets were sorted. Overall study results and limits: Most primary-vaccination clones recurred post-booster (roughly 97% CD4, more than 85% CD8). The study found a weaker secondary response that peaked faster, day 5 versus 15. Practically every clonotype that responded to the vaccine could not be detected in sorted memory subsets on day 0.

Trimming left V 4 bases short and J 6 bases short, with 9 bases between. The CDR3 length is 11 residues. Germline V gene sequence: CDR1 SQVTM, CDR2 ANQGSEA. This clonotype was counted at least ten times. MiXCR was run by TCRdb on the 5' RACE reads, yielding one entry per CDR3 protein. In the table there are around 56,000 distinct CDR3 sequences, around 5.4% of which are singletons. This rearrangement joins TRBV29-1 to TRBJ1-2; D might be TRBD1 (5 bases). The specimen was PBMCs, either bulk or a sorted T-cell subset (CD4+, CD8+, memory, or dextramer-sorted; not recorded which), collected on the day of the yellow fever booster vaccination. This clonotype originated in a man between 18 and 29 years old who received the YFV17D yellow fever vaccine. Written as DNA, the CDR3 is TGCAGCGTTGGGGGGATCCATGGCTACACCTTC. Protein product: CSVGGIHGYTF.